The clone carrying this T cell receptor (beta chain) counts as medium-sized. Its antigen is currently unknown. The assay was immunoSEQ multiplex PCR, and TCRdb's table has in-frame clones only and misses some. This sample has 1,500 or so clones, with roughly 26% found just once. This sample was included in a study of T cells in localized non-small cell lung cancer. Whole-study findings and limits: Maximal T cell clonality occurred in uninvolved adjacent lung, with tumor ranking below it.

J gave up 8 bases and V 4 bases, and 10 bases lay outside the gene matches. The CDR3 is 15 residues long. CDR1 SGHNT and CDR2 YENEEA come from the germline V gene. The sample was lung tumor tissue, taken before any cancer treatment. The genes are TRBV11-3 and TRBJ1-2; 10 positions agree with TRBD1. The sequence was obtained from a man aged 40 to 75 with stage II squamous cell lung carcinoma. CDR3 bases: TGTGCCAGCAGCTCCTACGGGACAGGGGTTCGAGGCTACACCTTC. It translates to CASSSYGTGVRGYTF.